This TCR beta chain originates from a study of T cell repertoires in cytomegalovirus infection. At the level of the study: Public TCR beta signatures indicated both CMV infection and matching HLA type. Regarding the study as a whole: CMV-specific HLA-C-restricted TCR beta clonotypes dominated the ex vivo response.

TCRdb passed the reads through MiXCR, listing each CDR3 protein once. Of 170,000 or so distinct CDR3 sequences listed, approximately 15% are singletons. Regarding this clonotype: The target antigen is unknown. The CDR3 carries no conserved terminal phenylalanine or tryptophan, so it likely arises from a read error.

The CDR3 runs 15 residues. The V segment lost 1 base and the J segment 7 bases; nucleotides outside the gene matches: 5. Germline values: CDR1 LNHNV, CDR2 YYDKDF (reference sequence). The chain has TRBV15 and TRBJ2-1, with 9 bases that match TRBD2. The TCR originated in a human donor in good health (CMV status not recorded). Some clones in this sample may be carry-over from other donors' samples. Sequencing was carried out using PBMCs. The CDR3 nucleotides are TGTGCCACCAGCAGAGGGGGGGGACTAGCTAATGAGCAGTTCCTC. Translation: CATSRGGGLANEQFL.